One sample yielded the 19 T cell receptor beta chains listed below, sequenced in a study of post-analysis software for immune sequencing data. Study conclusions and caveats: The five TRBV segments detected at higher frequency in patients than in controls included TRBV5-6, TRBV5-1 and TRBV20-1.

Antigens for these TCRs are unknown. Carried by the TCR beta cDNA libraries were unique molecular identifiers. TCRdb re-analysed the PCR reads in MiXCR, keeping a single row per CDR3 protein. The top ten hold 0.55% to 0.65% of the sample, which has about 800,000 distinct CDR3 sequences, roughly 29% seen once. Sequenced material: blood. Receptor source: a girl under 18 with multiple sclerosis.

The V gene is TRBV7-2, the J gene TRBJ1-4, with 9 bases identical to TRBD1. Germline V lookup: CDR1 SGHTA, CDR2 FQGNSA. Losses at the gene ends were 6 bases for V and 0 bases for J; bases not matched to a gene: 8. The CDR3 extends over 17 amino acids. This CDR3 reads CASRAQYRGPTNEKLFF. Written as DNA, the CDR3 is TGTGCCAGCAGGGCCCAATACAGGGGGCCAACTAATGAAAAACTGTTTTTT. Full variable domain (remainder filled in from reference TRBV7-2 and TRBJ1-4): GAGVSQSPSNKVTEKGKDVELRCDPISGHTALYWYRQSLGQGLEFLIYFQGNSAPDKSGLPSDRFSAERTGGSVSTLTIQRTQQEDSAVYLCASRAQYRGPTNEKLFFGSGTQLSVL.

The rearrangement joins TRBV5-1 to TRBJ1-1; D is undetermined. CDR3 size: 15 residues. V lost 1 base to trimming and J lost 5 bases, with 15 bases between them. The germline CDR1 and CDR2 sequences are SGHRS and YFSETQ. CDR3 loop: CASSLSGNPGTEAFF. For the CDR3, the DNA is TGCGCCAGCAGCTTGTCCGGGAATCCGGGGACTGAAGCTTTCTTT.

Ten or more counts support this clonotype. This chain uses TRBV29-1 with TRBJ2-1; D is possibly TRBD2 (7 bases). This CDR3 has 12 residues. Germline V gene lookup returns CDR1 SQVTM and CDR2 ANQGSEA. V was pared by 4 bases and J by 8 bases, with 12 bases between. The CDR3 region has the DNA TGCAGCGTTGTAGGGGGGGCGCATGAGCAGTTCTTC. Translation gives CSVVGGAHEQFF.

This clonotype has just a few counts. The CDR3 DNA reads TGTGCCATCACTCCGACGACTAGCGGGAGGGCGGATACGCAGTATTTT. This gives the protein CAITPTTSGRADTQYF. J is TRBJ2-3 and V is TRBV10-3, with 14 nucleotides matching TRBD2. CDR1 and CDR2 (germline): ENHRY, SYGVKD. V was clipped by 7 bases and J by 6 bases; unmatched bases: 9. The CDR3 consists of 16 residues.

This chain uses TRBV2 with TRBJ1-4; D call uncertain. With 7 bases removed from V and 8 bases from J, the gap between germline ends came to 23 bases. The CDR3 runs 16 residues. CDR1 SNHLY and CDR2 FYNNEI come from the germline V gene. The CDR3 DNA sequence: TGTGCCAGCAAACGAACCTTCTTAGAAGATGGAGAAAAACTGTTTTTT. Its translation is CASKRTFLEDGEKLFF.

This clonotype was observed a handful of times. The V call is TRBV12-5, the J call TRBJ2-1; D not certain. V lost 0 bases, J lost 8 bases, and 14 bases lay in between. Germline V gives CDR1 LGHNT, CDR2 FRNRAP. This CDR3 has 15 amino acids. This CDR3 reads CASGLVDGIGDEQFF. The CDR3 DNA reads as TGTGCTAGTGGTTTGGTAGATGGGATAGGAGATGAGCAGTTCTTC.

This clonotype has just a few counts. The chain couples TRBV11-2 to TRBJ1-4; weak D call: TRBD1 (6 bases). CDR1 and CDR2 (germline): SGHAT, FQNNGV. Trimming pared 1 base from V and 3 bases from J, leaving 15 bases between. The CDR3 totals 17 residues. The CDR3 DNA reads TGTGCCAGCAGCTTAGGGTTGAGAGGGGGAGCTAATGAAAAACTGTTTTTT. It codes for CASSLGLRGGANEKLFF. The whole variable domain, filled in from reference TRBV11-2 and TRBJ1-4, reads EAGVAQSPRYKIIEKRQSVAFWCNPISGHATLYWYQQILGQGPKLLIQFQNNGVVDDSQLPKDRFSAERLKGVDSTLKIQPAKLEDSAVYLCASSLGLRGGANEKLFFGSGTQLSVL.

This clonotype was seen a handful of times. This chain connects TRBV28 to TRBJ2-7; D uncertain. In germline, CDR1 is MDHEN, CDR2 SYDVKM. Trimming shortened V by 8 bases and J by 6 bases, and 8 bases separated the two germline ends. The CDR3 covers 10 residues. CDR3 in amino acids: CASVRFEQYF. The CDR3 DNA reads as TGTGCCAGCGTCCGATTCGAGCAGTACTTC.

This clonotype came up a few times. The chain links TRBV5-5 to TRBJ2-4; D not certain. Germline V gene sequence: CDR1 SGHKS, CDR2 YYEKEE (reference sequence). The germline V and J ends were trimmed by 4 bases and 6 bases, with 14 bases remaining between them. This CDR3 comprises 14 residues. The CDR3 sequence: CASSPGRIGNIQYF. As DNA, the CDR3 is TGTGCCAGCAGCCCCGGACGAATCGGAAACATTCAGTACTTC.

The gene calls are TRBV28 and TRBJ2-4; TRBD2 agrees at 8 bases. Germline trimming cut 2 bases from V and 13 bases from J; bases unmatched to any gene: 13. The CDR3 totals 15 residues. CDR1 is MDHEN and CDR2 is SYDVKM in the germline V gene. The CDR3 sequence: CASSLVGAGVGEQYF. The CDR3 nucleotides are TGTGCCAGCAGTTTAGTCGGAGCGGGAGTGGGGGAGCAGTACTTC.

The chain is built from TRBV20-1 and TRBJ1-5, with D uncertain. Trimming cost V 8 bases and J 2 bases, with 19 bases left between them. This CDR3 contains 15 residues. Per germline, CDR1 DFQATT and CDR2 SNEGSKA (reference sequence). The DNA of the CDR3 is TGCAGTACCGAGGCAGGCTCCACTGGCAATCAGCCCCAGCATTTT. Translating gives CSTEAGSTGNQPQHF.

The chain employs TRBV29-1 and TRBJ1-2; D remains ambiguous. V was cut by 5 bases and J by 8 bases, with 12 bases left in between. The CDR3 extends over 11 amino acids. Germline V gene sequence: CDR1 SQVTM, CDR2 ANQGSEA. Here the CDR3 reads CSVPDRRGYTF. In nucleotides, the CDR3 is TGCAGCGTTCCGGACCGCCGGGGCTACACCTTC.

J is TRBJ2-3 and V is TRBV20-1, with 8 bases fitting TRBD2. The CDR3 consists of 17 residues. CDR1 and CDR2 (germline): DFQATT, SNEGSKA (reference sequence). J was trimmed by 4 bases and V by 5 bases; bases with no gene match: 17. The CDR3 reads CSAPSRPLAGRADTQYF. The CDR3 DNA reads TGCAGTGCTCCGTCGCGACCGTTAGCGGGAAGGGCAGATACGCAGTATTTT.

This clonotype showed up just a few times. The rearrangement links TRBV12-3 or TRBV12-4 to TRBJ2-3; D is perhaps TRBD1 (6 bases). The CDR3 has 14 amino acids. V was clipped by 5 bases and J by 2 bases, with 11 bases between them. CDR3 DNA sequence: TGTGCCAGCAGTACGACAGGAATCACAGATACGCAGTATTTT. This sequence encodes CASSTTGITDTQYF.

This rearrangement joins TRBV7-2 to TRBJ1-1, with D possibly matching TRBD1 (6 bases). The V end was cut by 2 bases, the J end by 6 bases, with 13 bases between. Per germline, CDR1 SGHTA and CDR2 FQGNSA. The CDR3 runs 14 residues. The CDR3 spells CASSLSQGGAEAFF. In nucleotides, the CDR3 is TGTGCCAGCAGCTTATCACAGGGAGGGGCTGAAGCTTTCTTT.

This clonotype was counted only a few times. The chain carries TRBV29-1 and TRBJ2-5; D uncertain. Trimming took off 4 bases at V and 6 bases at J, with 18 bases between the two ends. The germline V gene encodes CDR1 SQVTM and CDR2 ANQGSEA. CDR3 size: 14 residues. The CDR3 here is CSVAGNLHSKTQYF. The CDR3 nucleotides are TGCAGCGTTGCTGGAAACCTACACAGCAAGACCCAGTACTTC. The whole variable domain, filled in from reference TRBV29-1 and TRBJ2-5, reads SAVISQKPSRDICQRGTSLTIQCQVDSQVTMMFWYRQQPGQSLTLIATANQGSEATYESGFVIDKFPISRPNLTFSTLTVSNMSPEDSSIYLCSVAGNLHSKTQYFGPGTRLLVL.

The J gene is TRBJ2-1, the V gene TRBV9; TRBD2 matches 10 bases. After removal of 3 bases from V and 7 bases from J, the junction contained 13 bases not matched to a gene. The CDR3 is made up of 17 amino acids. The germline V gene encodes CDR1 SGDLS and CDR2 YYNGEE. The CDR3 DNA sequence: TGTGCCAGCAGCGAGGACCCGGGACTAGCGTTAAGGAATGAGCAGTTCTTC. Translation gives CASSEDPGLALRNEQFF. The whole variable domain, filled in from reference TRBV9 and TRBJ2-1, reads DSGVTQTPKHLITATGQRVTLRCSPRSGDLSVYWYQQSLDQGLQFLIQYYNGEERAKGNILERFSAQQFPDLHSELNLSSLELGDSALYFCASSEDPGLALRNEQFFGPGTRLTVL.

This clonotype was seen a single time. The V gene is TRBV20-1, the J gene TRBJ2-1, with 8 bases aligning to TRBD2. The CDR3 extends over 14 amino acids. V was pared by 7 bases and J by 6 bases, with 11 bases of the junction left unmatched. CDR1 is DFQATT, CDR2 SNEGSKA, per germline (reference sequence). CDR3 amino acids: CSGWGNGRVNEQFF. The CDR3 bases are TGCAGTGGGTGGGGGAACGGGAGGGTCAATGAGCAGTTCTTC.

This clonotype was recorded at least ten times. The rearrangement uses TRBV6-5 and TRBJ1-2; D gene uncertain. From germline, CDR1 is MNHEY and CDR2 SVGAGI. The V end lost 6 bases, the J end lost 1 base, and 9 bases lay between the germline ends. The CDR3 consists of 13 residues. CDR3 residues: CASSLGNNYGYTF. Written as DNA, the CDR3 is TGTGCCAGCAGCCTGGGGAATAACTATGGCTACACCTTC.